This T cell receptor (beta chain) was sequenced in a study of PD-1 blockade in mismatch repair-deficient tumors. On this clone: The antigen is not known.

Overall study results and limits: After pembrolizumab, tumor-resident clones rose rapidly, then generally contracted before radiologic responses.

The data were produced by immunoSEQ multiplex PCR, yet TCRdb's version contains in-frame clones alone and is incomplete. The table has about 68,000 clones, more than 75% seen once; the top ten hold roughly 5%. The clonotype originates from an adult with mismatch repair-deficient cancer. Sequencing used peripheral blood, obtained 2 weeks after starting pembrolizumab.

CDR3 sequence reads: CASSVGPDPSTDTQYF. The CDR3 DNA follows: TGTGCCAGCAGCGTTGGCCCGGACCCGAGCACAGATACGCAGTATTTT. This chain connects TRBV9 to TRBJ2-3; D is uncertain. Between the trimmed V and J ends, which lost 2 bases and 0 bases, there was a span of 13 bases. The germline CDR1 and CDR2 sequences are SGDLS and YYNGEE. This CDR3 region has 16 residues. Based on the CDR3 plus reference TRBV9 and TRBJ2-3, the full variable domain is DSGVTQTPKHLITATGQRVTLRCSPRSGDLSVYWYQQSLDQGLQFLIQYYNGEERAKGNILERFSAQQFPDLHSELNLSSLELGDSALYFCASSVGPDPSTDTQYFGPGTRLTVL.